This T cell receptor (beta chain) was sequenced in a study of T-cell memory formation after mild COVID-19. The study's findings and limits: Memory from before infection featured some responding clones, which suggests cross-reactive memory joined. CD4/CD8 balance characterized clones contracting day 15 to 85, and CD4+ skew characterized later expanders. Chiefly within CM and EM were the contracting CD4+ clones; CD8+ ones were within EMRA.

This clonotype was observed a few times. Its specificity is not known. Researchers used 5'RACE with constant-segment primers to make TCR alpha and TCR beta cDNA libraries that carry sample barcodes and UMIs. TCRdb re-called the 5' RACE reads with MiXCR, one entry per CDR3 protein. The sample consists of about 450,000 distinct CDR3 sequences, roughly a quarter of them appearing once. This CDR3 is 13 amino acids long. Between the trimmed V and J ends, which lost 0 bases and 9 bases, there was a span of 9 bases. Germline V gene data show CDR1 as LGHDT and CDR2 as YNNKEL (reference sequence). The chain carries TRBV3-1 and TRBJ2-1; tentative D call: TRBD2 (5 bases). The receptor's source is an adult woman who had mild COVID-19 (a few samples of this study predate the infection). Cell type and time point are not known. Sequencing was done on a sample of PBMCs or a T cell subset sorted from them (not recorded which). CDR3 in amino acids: CASSQDLGSEQFF. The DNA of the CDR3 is TGTGCCAGCAGCCAAGATCTAGGGAGTGAGCAGTTCTTC.